Listed here are 14 T cell receptor beta chains from one sample, sequenced in a study of PD-1 blockade in classical Hodgkin lymphoma. After autologous stem cell transplantation all patients relapsed, and prior brentuximab vedotin exposure differed between cohorts. The protocol was immunoSEQ multiplex PCR, while the TCRdb copy is restricted to in-frame clones and leaves out a portion. The sample shows more than 10,000 clones, 80% to 95% of them seen only once. Sequenced here: peripheral blood mononuclear cells (PBMCs), sampled at baseline. The receptor set was obtained from a human donor with classical Hodgkin lymphoma.

The rearrangement links TRBV21-1 to TRBJ2-5; TRBD2 is taken as the D call from the table, unchecked against the DNA. TRBV21-1 is assigned pseudogene status. The CDR3 contains 15 residues. The CDR3 reads CASSKEAGEGETQYF. The CDR3 nucleotides are TGTGCCAGCAGCAAAGAAGCAGGGGAGGGGGAGACCCAGTACTTC.

The V gene is TRBV30, the J gene TRBJ2-7; 7 nucleotides align to TRBD1. This CDR3 contains 15 residues. The J segment lost 2 bases and the V segment lost 7 bases, leaving 14 bases of the junction unmatched. The germline CDR1 and CDR2 sequences are GTSNPN and SVGIG (reference sequence). CDR3 in amino acids: CASSPGTRGPYEQYF. For the CDR3, the DNA is TGTGCCTCCTCCCCCGGGACAAGGGGGCCCTACGAGCAGTACTTC.

The chain combines TRBV4-1 with TRBJ2-6, with D tentatively TRBD1 (6 bases). Per germline, CDR1 MGHRA and CDR2 YSYEKL. Trimming took off 2 bases at V and 0 bases at J, with 14 bases between the two ends. This CDR3 has 18 residues. The CDR3 spells CASSQRQDGSSGANVLTF. CDR3 bases: TGCGCCAGCAGCCAAAGACAGGATGGAAGCTCTGGGGCCAACGTCCTGACTTTC.

V is TRBV4-2 and J is TRBJ2-1; TRBD1 might be the D (5 bases). With 0 bases removed from V and 0 bases from J, the gap between germline ends came to 12 bases. Germline-derived CDR1 and CDR2 are LGHNA and YNFKEQ. CDR3 size: 17 residues. For the CDR3, the DNA is TGTGCCAGCAGCCAAGATTCCCAGGGTAGCTCCTACAATGAGCAGTTCTTC. Residues: CASSQDSQGSSYNEQFF.

This rearrangement joins TRBV6-1 to TRBJ2-1; D remains ambiguous. V gave up 0 bases and J gave up 7 bases, with 13 bases separating them. Germline CDR1 is MNHNS and CDR2 is SASEGT. CDR3 length: 15 residues. CDR3 nucleotides: TGTGCCAGCAGTGAAGCTCCGCCGGACCTTAATGAGCAGTTCTTC. Translating gives CASSEAPPDLNEQFF.

The genes are TRBV5-1 and TRBJ1-4, with a weak D call TRBD1 (5 bases). Germline CDR1 reads SGHRS; CDR2 reads YFSETQ. This CDR3 contains 13 residues. Trimming took 2 bases from V and 8 from J, leaving 10 bases between them. CDR3 loop: CASSFGGGEKLFF. As DNA, the CDR3 is TGCGCCAGCAGCTTCGGGGGAGGGGAAAAACTGTTTTTT.

The chain is built from TRBV5-4 and TRBJ1-6; 9 nucleotides line up with TRBD1. The ends lost 0 bases at V and 5 bases at J; junction bases unmatched: 3. Per germline, CDR1 SGHNT and CDR2 YYREEE (reference sequence). This CDR3 region has 16 residues. The CDR3 loop reads CASSLGGTGHNSPLHF. In DNA, the CDR3 is TGTGCCAGCAGCTTGGGGGGGACAGGGCATAATTCACCCCTCCACTTT.

The chain links TRBV5-1 to TRBJ2-5; no reliable D call. The germline V and J ends were trimmed by 8 bases and 2 bases, with 10 bases remaining between them. The CDR3 is 12 residues long. CDR1 is SGHRS, CDR2 YFSETQ, per germline. CDR3 region: CASNSPQETQYF. CDR3 bases: TGCGCCAGTAATAGCCCTCAAGAGACCCAGTACTTC.

V usage is TRBV5-1 and J usage is TRBJ2-7; D is uncertain. V lost 7 bases and J 0 bases, leaving 14 bases between the germline ends. Per germline, CDR1 SGHRS and CDR2 YFSETQ. CDR3 length: 14 residues. The CDR3 protein is CASGIRPDSYEQYF. CDR3 bases: TGCGCCAGCGGAATCCGGCCAGACTCCTACGAGCAGTACTTC.

On this clone itself: Other nucleotide sequences from this sample produce the same CDR3. The chain is built from TRBV19 and TRBJ1-1; D gene ambiguous. Trimming took 5 bases from V and 0 from J, leaving 7 bases between them. The CDR3 is made up of 13 amino acids. Germline lookup yields CDR1 LNHDA and CDR2 SQIVND (reference sequence). CDR3 DNA: TGTGCCAGTAGTCGAACACTGAACACTGAAGCTTTCTTT. Its protein is CASSRTLNTEAFF.

Of note for this clone: Other DNA sequences in this specimen translate into the identical CDR3. The gene calls are TRBV7-9 and TRBJ1-1; D not certain. Trimming cost V 6 bases and J 3 bases, with 8 bases left between them. The length of the CDR3 is 12 residues. Germline CDR1 and CDR2: SEHNR and FQNEAQ (reference sequence). The CDR3 reads CASSATDTEAFF. DNA for the CDR3: TGTGCCAGCAGTGCTACTGACACTGAAGCTTTCTTT.

The V call is TRBV6-1, the J call TRBJ1-3; 7 nucleotides align to TRBD1. The CDR3 sequence is 13 residues long. Germline-derived CDR1 and CDR2 are MNHNS and SASEGT. V lost 5 bases and J lost 5; bases outside the gene matches: 3. This CDR3 is CASSPGGRNTIYF. In nucleotides, the CDR3 is TGTGCCAGCAGTCCAGGGGGGAGAAACACCATATATTTT.

The J gene is TRBJ1-3, the V gene TRBV5-1; D gene ambiguous. With 3 bases removed from V and 0 bases from J, the gap between germline ends came to 7 bases. The CDR3 covers 14 residues. Germline V gives CDR1 SGHRS, CDR2 YFSETQ. CDR3: CASSSKGSGNTIYF. The CDR3 nucleotides are TGCGCCAGCAGCTCGAAGGGCTCTGGAAACACCATATATTTT.

This clone was recorded once. The chain uses TRBV6-5 and TRBJ1-6; the D gene is possibly TRBD1 (5 bases). The germline V gene has CDR1 MNHEY and CDR2 SVGAGI. The CDR3 sequence is 15 residues long. V dropped 2 bases and J dropped 9 bases, with 14 bases sitting between them. CDR3 sequence: CASSYDRGGSSPLHF. As DNA, the CDR3 is TGTGCCAGCAGTTACGACAGAGGCGGGAGTTCACCCCTCCACTTT.